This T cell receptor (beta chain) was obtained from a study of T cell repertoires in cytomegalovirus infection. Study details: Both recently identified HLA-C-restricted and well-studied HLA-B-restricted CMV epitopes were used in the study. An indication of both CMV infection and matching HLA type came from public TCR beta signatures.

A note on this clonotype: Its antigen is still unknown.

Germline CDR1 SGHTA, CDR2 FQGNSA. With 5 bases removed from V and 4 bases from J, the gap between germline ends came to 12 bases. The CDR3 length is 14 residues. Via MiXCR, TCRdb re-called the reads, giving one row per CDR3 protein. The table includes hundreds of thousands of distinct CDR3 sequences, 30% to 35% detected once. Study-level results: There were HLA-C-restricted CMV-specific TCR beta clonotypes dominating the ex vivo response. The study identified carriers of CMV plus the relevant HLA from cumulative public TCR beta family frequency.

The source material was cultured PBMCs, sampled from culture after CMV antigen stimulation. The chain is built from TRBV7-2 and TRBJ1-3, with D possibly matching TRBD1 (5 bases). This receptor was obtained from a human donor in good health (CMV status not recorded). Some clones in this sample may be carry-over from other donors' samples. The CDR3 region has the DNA TGTGCCAGCAGCCATGCCGGGACCGGAAACACCATATATTTT. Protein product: CASSHAGTGNTIYF.